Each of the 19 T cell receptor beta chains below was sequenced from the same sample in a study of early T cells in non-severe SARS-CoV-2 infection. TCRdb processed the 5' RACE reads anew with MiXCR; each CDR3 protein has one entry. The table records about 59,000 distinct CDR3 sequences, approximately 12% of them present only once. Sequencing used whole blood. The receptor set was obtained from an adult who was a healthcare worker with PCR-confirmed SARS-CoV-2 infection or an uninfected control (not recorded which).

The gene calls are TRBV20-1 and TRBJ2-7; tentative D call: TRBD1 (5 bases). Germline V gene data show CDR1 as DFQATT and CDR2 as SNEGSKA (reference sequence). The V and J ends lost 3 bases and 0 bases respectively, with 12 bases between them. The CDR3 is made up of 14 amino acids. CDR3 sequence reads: CSARSQDYSYEQYF. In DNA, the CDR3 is TGCAGTGCTAGGTCACAGGATTACTCCTACGAGCAGTACTTC.

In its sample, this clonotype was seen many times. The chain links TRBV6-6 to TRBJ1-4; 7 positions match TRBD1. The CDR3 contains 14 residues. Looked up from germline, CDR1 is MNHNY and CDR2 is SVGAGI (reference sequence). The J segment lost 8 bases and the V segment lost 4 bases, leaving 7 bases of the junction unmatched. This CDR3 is CASSWAGGLEKLFF. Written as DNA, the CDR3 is TGTGCCAGCAGTTGGGCAGGGGGACTCGAAAAACTGTTTTTT.

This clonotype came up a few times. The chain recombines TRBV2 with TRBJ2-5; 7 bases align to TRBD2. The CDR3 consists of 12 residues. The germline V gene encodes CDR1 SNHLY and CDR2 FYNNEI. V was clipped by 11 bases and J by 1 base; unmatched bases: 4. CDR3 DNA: TGTGCCCAAGGGACTACCCAAGAGACCCAGTACTTC. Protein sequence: CAQGTTQETQYF.

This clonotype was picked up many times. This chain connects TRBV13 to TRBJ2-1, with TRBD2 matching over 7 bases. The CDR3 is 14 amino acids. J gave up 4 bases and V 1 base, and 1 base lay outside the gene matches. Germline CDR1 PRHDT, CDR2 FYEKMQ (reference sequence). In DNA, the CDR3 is TGTGCCAGCAGCTTAGCGGGAGGATACAATGAGCAGTTCTTC. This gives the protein CASSLAGGYNEQFF.

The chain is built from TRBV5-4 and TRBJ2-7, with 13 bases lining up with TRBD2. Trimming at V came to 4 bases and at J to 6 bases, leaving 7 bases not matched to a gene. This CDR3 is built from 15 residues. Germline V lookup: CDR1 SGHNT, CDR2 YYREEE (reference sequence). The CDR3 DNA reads TGTGCCAGCAGCGCGAGGACTAGCGGGAGAGCCGAGCAGTACTTC. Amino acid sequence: CASSARTSGRAEQYF.

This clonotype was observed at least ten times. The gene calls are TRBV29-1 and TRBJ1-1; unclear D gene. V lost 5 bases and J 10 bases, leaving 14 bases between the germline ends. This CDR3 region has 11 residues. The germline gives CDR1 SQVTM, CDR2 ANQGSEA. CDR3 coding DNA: TGCAGCGTTTGGGCGGGGTTAGGAGCTTTCTTT. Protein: CSVWAGLGAFF. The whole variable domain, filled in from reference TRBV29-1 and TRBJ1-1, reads SAVISQKPSRDICQRGTSLTIQCQVDSQVTMMFWYRQQPGQSLTLIATANQGSEATYESGFVIDKFPISRPNLTFSTLTVSNMSPEDSSIYLCSVWAGLGAFFGQGTRLTVV.

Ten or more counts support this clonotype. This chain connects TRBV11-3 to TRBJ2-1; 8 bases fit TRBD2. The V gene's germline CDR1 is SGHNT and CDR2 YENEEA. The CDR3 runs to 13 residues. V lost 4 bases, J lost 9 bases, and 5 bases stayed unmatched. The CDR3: CASSSGRGGEQFF. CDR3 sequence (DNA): TGTGCCAGCAGCTCCGGGAGGGGAGGTGAGCAGTTCTTC. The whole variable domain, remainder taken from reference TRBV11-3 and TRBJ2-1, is EAGVVQSPRYKIIEKKQPVAFWCNPISGHNTLYWYLQNLGQGPELLIRYENEEAVDDSQLPKDRFSAERLKGVDSTLKIQPAELGDSAVYLCASSSGRGGEQFFGPGTRLTVL.

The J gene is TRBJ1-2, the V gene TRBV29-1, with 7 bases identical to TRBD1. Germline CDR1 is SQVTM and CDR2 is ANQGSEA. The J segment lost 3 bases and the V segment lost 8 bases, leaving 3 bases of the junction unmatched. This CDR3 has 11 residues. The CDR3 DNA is TGCAGCTTTGGACAGGACTATGGCTACACCTTC. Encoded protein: CSFGQDYGYTF.

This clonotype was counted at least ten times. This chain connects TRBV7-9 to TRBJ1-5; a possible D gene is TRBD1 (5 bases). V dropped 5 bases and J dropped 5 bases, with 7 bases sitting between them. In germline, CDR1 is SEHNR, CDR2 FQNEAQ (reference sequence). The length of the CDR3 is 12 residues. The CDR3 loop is CASSQGDQPQHF. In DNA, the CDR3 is TGTGCCAGCAGCCAAGGGGATCAGCCCCAGCATTTT.

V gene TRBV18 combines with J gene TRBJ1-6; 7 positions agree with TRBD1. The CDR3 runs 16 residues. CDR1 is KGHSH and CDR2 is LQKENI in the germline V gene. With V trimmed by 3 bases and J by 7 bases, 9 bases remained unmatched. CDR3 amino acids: CASSPIMTGINSPLHF. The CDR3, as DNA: TGTGCCAGCTCACCTATTATGACAGGGATCAATTCACCCCTCCACTTT.

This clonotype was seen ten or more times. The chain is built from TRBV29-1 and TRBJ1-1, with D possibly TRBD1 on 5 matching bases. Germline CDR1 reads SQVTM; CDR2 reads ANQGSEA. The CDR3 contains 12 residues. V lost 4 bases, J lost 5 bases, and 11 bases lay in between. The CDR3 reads CSVGGGVTEAFF. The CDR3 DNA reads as TGCAGCGTTGGGGGGGGTGTGACTGAAGCTTTCTTT. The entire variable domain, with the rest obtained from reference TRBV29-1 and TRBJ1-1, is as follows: SAVISQKPSRDICQRGTSLTIQCQVDSQVTMMFWYRQQPGQSLTLIATANQGSEATYESGFVIDKFPISRPNLTFSTLTVSNMSPEDSSIYLCSVGGGVTEAFFGQGTRLTVV.

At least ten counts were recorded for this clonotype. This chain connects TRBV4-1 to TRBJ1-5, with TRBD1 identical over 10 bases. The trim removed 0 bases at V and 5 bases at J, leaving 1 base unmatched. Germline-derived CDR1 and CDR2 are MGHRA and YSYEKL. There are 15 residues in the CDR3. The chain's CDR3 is CASSQEGTGDQPQHF. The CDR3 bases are TGCGCCAGCAGCCAAGAAGGGACAGGGGATCAGCCCCAGCATTTT.

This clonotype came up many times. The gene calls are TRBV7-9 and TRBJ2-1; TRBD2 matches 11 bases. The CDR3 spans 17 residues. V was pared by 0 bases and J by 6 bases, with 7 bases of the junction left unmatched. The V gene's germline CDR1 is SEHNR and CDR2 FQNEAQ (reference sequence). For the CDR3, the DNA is TGTGCCAGCAGCTTAGCCCGACTAGCGGGGAAGGTCAATGAGCAGTTCTTC. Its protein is CASSLARLAGKVNEQFF.

The chain's CDR3 is CASSPTGSRDNEQFF. The CDR3 coding sequence is TGTGCCAGCTCACCGACAGGGAGTCGCGACAATGAGCAGTTCTTC. This chain connects TRBV18 to TRBJ2-1, with 7 bases that match TRBD1. Germline V gives CDR1 KGHSH, CDR2 LQKENI. Trimming removed 3 bases from V and 5 bases from J; junction bases left unmatched: 7. This CDR3 region has 15 residues.

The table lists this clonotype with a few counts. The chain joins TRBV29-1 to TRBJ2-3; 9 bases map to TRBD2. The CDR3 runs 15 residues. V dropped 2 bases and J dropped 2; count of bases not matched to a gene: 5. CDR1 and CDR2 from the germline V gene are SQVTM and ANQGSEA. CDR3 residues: CSVESTSGITDTQYF. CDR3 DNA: TGCAGCGTTGAATCGACTAGCGGTATCACAGATACGCAGTATTTT.

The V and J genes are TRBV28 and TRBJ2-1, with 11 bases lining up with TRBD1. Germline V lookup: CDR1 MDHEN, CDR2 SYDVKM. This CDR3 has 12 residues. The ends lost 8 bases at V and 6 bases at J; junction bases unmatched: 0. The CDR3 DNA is TGTGCCAGCGGGACAGGGGGCAATGAGCAGTTCTTC. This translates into CASGTGGNEQFF.

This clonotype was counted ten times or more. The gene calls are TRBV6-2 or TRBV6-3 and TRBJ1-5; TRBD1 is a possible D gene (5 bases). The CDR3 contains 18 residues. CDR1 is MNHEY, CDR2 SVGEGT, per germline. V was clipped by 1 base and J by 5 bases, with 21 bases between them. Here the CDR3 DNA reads TGTGCCAGCAGTTACTTAGAGTCGGGGCGGCGTCCCTATCAGCCCCAGCATTTT. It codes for CASSYLESGRRPYQPQHF.

The CDR3 is CASSVGPEFSYEQYF. CDR3 DNA sequence: TGTGCCAGCAGCGTAGGTCCGGAGTTCTCCTACGAGCAGTACTTC. This chain links TRBV9 with TRBJ2-7, with unresolved D. The V end was cut by 0 bases, the J end by 0 bases, with 10 bases between. Looked up from germline, CDR1 is SGDLS and CDR2 is YYNGEE. The CDR3 has 15 amino acids. The variable domain in full, with the rest retrieved from reference TRBV9 and TRBJ2-7, is DSGVTQTPKHLITATGQRVTLRCSPRSGDLSVYWYQQSLDQGLQFLIQYYNGEERAKGNILERFSAQQFPDLHSELNLSSLELGDSALYFCASSVGPEFSYEQYFGPGTRLTVT.

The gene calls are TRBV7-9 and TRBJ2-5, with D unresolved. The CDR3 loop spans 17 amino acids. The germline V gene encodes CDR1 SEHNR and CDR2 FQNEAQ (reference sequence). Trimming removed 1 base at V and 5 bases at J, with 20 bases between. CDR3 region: CASSLGAGHQDGETQYF. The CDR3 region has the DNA TGTGCCAGCAGCTTAGGGGCAGGCCACCAGGACGGCGAGACCCAGTACTTC.